Listed below are T cell receptor beta chains from one sample, sequenced in a study of glioma-infiltrating T cells after dendritic cell vaccination. TCRdb keeps only in-frame clones here, not all; method: immunoSEQ multiplex PCR. The sample holds 90,000 to 140,000 clones; 90% are singletons and the top ten take approximately 2.7%. The sequenced sample was blood, obtained after dendritic cell vaccination. Every receptor here comes from a human donor with glioblastoma. Each CDR3 is given with its conserved first and last residue. The D gene is left open where the match is weak. Size is omitted from some rows. Given values are once, few, many or a class for expanded clones.

.	17	TRBD2	TRBV19	TRBJ2-7	CASSGGLAGGFSYEQYF	TGTGCCAGTAGTGGAGGACTAGCGGGGGGGTTCTCCTACGAGCAGTACTTC
.	15	TRBD1	TRBV13	TRBJ2-5	CASSLEDRDQETQYF	TGTGCCAGCAGCTTAGAGGACAGGGATCAAGAGACCCAGTACTTC
.	13	TRBD1	TRBV28	TRBJ1-2	CASSLGQSYGYTF	TGTGCCAGCAGCCTGGGACAGAGTTATGGCTACACCTTC
.	15	TRBD1	TRBV5-4	TRBJ1-4	CASSLDPGTDEKLFF	TGTGCCAGCAGCTTGGACCCCGGGACAGATGAAAAACTGTTTTTT
.	13	.	TRBV18	TRBJ1-4	CASSSGQWEKLFF	TGTGCCAGCTCATCCGGACAGTGGGAAAAACTGTTTTTT
.	12	.	TRBV7-3	TRBJ2-7	CASSPTGYEQYF	TGTGCCAGCAGCCCCACGGGGTACGAGCAGTACTTC
.	15	TRBD1	TRBV5-4	TRBJ1-3	CASSDTGGGGNTIYF	TGTGCCAGCAGCGACACAGGGGGAGGTGGAAACACCATATATTTT
.	13	.	TRBV5-1	TRBJ1-4	CASSLDRNEKLFF	TGCGCCAGCAGCCTTGACAGGAATGAAAAACTGTTTTTT
.	12	TRBD1	TRBV13	TRBJ1-1	CASSNMGQDAFF	TGTGCCAGCAGCAACATGGGACAGGACGCTTTCTTT
.	13	.	TRBV14	TRBJ1-1	CASSQVAGAEAFF	TGTGCCAGCAGCCAAGTGGCCGGAGCTGAAGCTTTCTTT
.	16	TRBD1	TRBV9	TRBJ2-2	CASSVAGRGRTGELFF	TGTGCCAGCAGCGTAGCTGGTAGGGGGCGTACCGGGGAGCTGTTTTTT
.	16	.	TRBV4-1	TRBJ2-2	CASSQHAVGETGELFF	TGCGCCAGCAGCCAACATGCGGTCGGGGAAACCGGGGAGCTGTTTTTT
.	12	.	TRBV2	TRBJ2-3	CASSLSADTQYF	TGTGCCAGCAGTTTGTCGGCAGATACGCAGTATTTT
.	13	.	TRBV5-1	TRBJ1-1	CASSLAQGTEAFF	TGCGCCAGCAGCTTGGCTCAGGGGACTGAAGCTTTCTTT
.	14	.	TRBV6-5	TRBJ1-2	CASSYSTANYGYTF	TGTGCCAGCAGTTACTCGACAGCTAACTATGGCTACACCTTC
.	13	TRBD2	TRBV15	TRBJ2-2	CATRTSGTGELFF	TGTGCCACCAGGACTAGCGGTACCGGGGAGCTGTTTTTT
.	10	.	TRBV19	TRBJ2-5	CASRGETQYF	TGTGCCAGTCGAGGGGAGACCCAGTACTTC
.	14	.	TRBV10-1	TRBJ1-1	CASSPETTNTEAFF	TGCGCCAGCAGTCCCGAAACAACGAACACTGAAGCTTTCTTT
once	14	TRBD1	TRBV9	TRBJ2-2	CASSLGQGAGELFF	TGTGCCAGCAGCCTCGGCCAGGGGGCCGGGGAGCTGTTTTTT
.	15	.	TRBV7-9	TRBJ2-1	CASSLSGDTYNEQFF	TGTGCCAGCAGCTTGTCGGGGGATACCTACAATGAGCAGTTCTTC
.	11	.	TRBV6-4	TRBJ2-5	CASKAEETQYF	TGTGCCAGCAAAGCCGAGGAGACCCAGTACTTC
.	13	.	TRBV14	TRBJ1-2	CASSPATGSGYTF	TGTGCCAGCAGCCCTGCGACAGGTAGTGGCTACACCTTC
.	16	.	TRBV2	TRBJ1-5	CASKAGGREGNQPQHF	TGTGCCAGCAAGGCGGGGGGTCGAGAGGGCAATCAGCCCCAGCATTTT
.	16	.	TRBV5-4	TRBJ2-3	CASSLVAGAITDTQYF	TGTGCCAGCAGCTTAGTCGCGGGGGCTATAACAGATACGCAGTATTTT
.	14	.	TRBV7-2	TRBJ1-2	CASRPPGQGGGYTF	TGTGCCAGCAGACCTCCGGGACAAGGTGGTGGCTACACCTTC
.	14	TRBD2	TRBV6-1	TRBJ2-7	CASSPSRGAYEQYF	TGTGCCAGCAGTCCGAGTCGGGGGGCCTACGAGCAGTACTTC
.	17	TRBD2	TRBV2	TRBJ2-3	CASSELTSGVPTDTQYF	TGTGCCAGCAGTGAACTTACTAGCGGGGTCCCCACAGATACGCAGTATTTT
.	13	.	TRBV6-5	TRBJ1-2	CASSPATTYGYTF	TGTGCCAGCAGTCCCGCGACAACCTATGGCTACACCTTC
.	16	.	TRBV9	TRBJ2-2	CASSVGVALNTGELFF	TGTGCCAGCAGCGTAGGAGTAGCGTTGAACACCGGGGAGCTGTTTTTT
.	15	TRBD1	TRBV30	TRBJ1-3	CAWSATGGAGNTIYF	TGTGCCTGGAGTGCCACAGGGGGAGCTGGAAACACCATATATTTT
.	11	.	TRBV29-1	TRBJ2-7	CSADSGGGASF	TGCAGCGCTGACAGTGGGGGGGGCGCCTCCTTC
.	16	TRBD1	TRBV4-1	TRBJ1-5	CASSQDSGTGHQPQHF	TGCGCCAGCAGCCAAGATTCCGGGACAGGGCATCAGCCCCAGCATTTT
.	16	.	TRBV9	TRBJ2-3	CASSPLQGGRTDTQYF	TGTGCCAGCAGCCCACTCCAGGGGGGTCGCACAGATACGCAGTATTTT
few	14	TRBD1	TRBV4-1	TRBJ2-7	CASSPRDREYEQYF	TGCGCCAGCAGCCCCCGGGACAGGGAGTACGAGCAGTACTTC
.	16	TRBD1	TRBV10-3	TRBJ1-2	CAIRGDADRGNYGYTF	TGTGCCATCAGGGGGGACGCGGACAGGGGGAACTATGGCTACACCTTC
once	15	TRBD2	TRBV19	TRBJ2-1	CASSRGGTRSNEQFF	TGTGCCAGTAGTCGGGGCGGGACTAGGAGCAATGAGCAGTTCTTC
.	14	.	TRBV18	TRBJ1-1	CASSPAQGRAEAFF	TGTGCCAGCTCACCGGCTCAGGGGAGAGCTGAAGCTTTCTTT